The present TCR beta chain was sequenced within a study of T cell responses to AZD1222 COVID-19 vaccine. General study findings and limits: Repertoire sampling was restricted to post-peak T cell response timepoints.

This CDR3 has 14 amino acids. With 4 bases removed from V and 7 bases from J, the gap between germline ends came to 11 bases. CDR1 is WSHSY, CDR2 SAAADI, per germline. A word on this clone: The antigen is undetermined.

Here immunoSEQ multiplex PCR was the method, and the copy in TCRdb shows in-frame clones only, minus some. The sample shows 95,000 to 130,000 clones, approximately 85% of them seen only once. The genes are TRBV10-2 and TRBJ1-6, with D unclear. The material was peripheral blood, obtained on day 0 of MenACWY control vaccination. The source is an adult in good health. This CDR3 reads CASSVEPKNSPLHF. DNA for the CDR3: TGCGCCAGCAGTGTGGAACCCAAGAATTCACCCCTCCACTTT.